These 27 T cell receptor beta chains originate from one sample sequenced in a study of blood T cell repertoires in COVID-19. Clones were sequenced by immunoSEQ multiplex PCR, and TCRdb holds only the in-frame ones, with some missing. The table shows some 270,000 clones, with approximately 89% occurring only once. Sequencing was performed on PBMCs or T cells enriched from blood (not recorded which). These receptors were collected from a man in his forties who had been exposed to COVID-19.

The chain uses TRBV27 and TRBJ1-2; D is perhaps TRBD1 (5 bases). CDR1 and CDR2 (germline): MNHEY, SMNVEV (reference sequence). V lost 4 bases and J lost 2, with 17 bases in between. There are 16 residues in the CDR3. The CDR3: CASSSQTAGGNYGYTF. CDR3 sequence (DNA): TGTGCCAGCAGTTCACAGACAGCAGGTGGGAACTATGGCTACACCTTC.

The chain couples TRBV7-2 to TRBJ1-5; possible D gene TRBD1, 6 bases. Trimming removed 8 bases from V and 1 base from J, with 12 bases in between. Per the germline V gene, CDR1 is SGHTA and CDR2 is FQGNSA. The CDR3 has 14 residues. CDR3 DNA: TGTGCCAGCGGGGACAAGTTAAGCAATCAGCCCCAGCATTTT. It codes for CASGDKLSNQPQHF.

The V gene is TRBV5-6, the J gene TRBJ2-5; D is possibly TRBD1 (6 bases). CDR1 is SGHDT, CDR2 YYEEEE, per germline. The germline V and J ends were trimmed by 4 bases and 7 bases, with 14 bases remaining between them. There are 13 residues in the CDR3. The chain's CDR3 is CASSHRQAGTQYF. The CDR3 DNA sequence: TGTGCCAGCAGCCATAGACAGGCAGGGACCCAGTACTTC.

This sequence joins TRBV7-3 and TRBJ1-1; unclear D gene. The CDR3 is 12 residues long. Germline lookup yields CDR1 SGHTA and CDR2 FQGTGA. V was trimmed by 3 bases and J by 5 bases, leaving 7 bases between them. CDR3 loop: CASSFVQTEAFF. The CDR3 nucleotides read TGTGCCAGCAGCTTCGTACAGACTGAAGCTTTCTTT.

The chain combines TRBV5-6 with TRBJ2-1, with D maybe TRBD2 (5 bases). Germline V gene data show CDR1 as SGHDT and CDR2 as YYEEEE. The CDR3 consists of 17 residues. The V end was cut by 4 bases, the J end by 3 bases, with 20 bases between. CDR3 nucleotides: TGTGCCAGCAGCCCGGAAGAGGGCTCACATCTCTACAATGAGCAGTTCTTC. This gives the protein CASSPEEGSHLYNEQFF.

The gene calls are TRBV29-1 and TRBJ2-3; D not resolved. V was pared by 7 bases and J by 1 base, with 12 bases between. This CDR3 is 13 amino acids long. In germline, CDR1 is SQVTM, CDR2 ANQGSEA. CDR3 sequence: CSALKRRTDTQYF. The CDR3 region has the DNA TGCAGCGCCCTAAAGAGGCGCACAGATACGCAGTATTTT.

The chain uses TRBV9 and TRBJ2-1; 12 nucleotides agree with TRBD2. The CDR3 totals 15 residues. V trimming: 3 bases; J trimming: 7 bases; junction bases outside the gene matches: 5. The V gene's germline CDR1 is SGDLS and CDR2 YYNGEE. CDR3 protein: CASSETSGRTNEQFF. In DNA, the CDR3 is TGTGCCAGCAGCGAGACTAGCGGGAGAACGAATGAGCAGTTCTTC.

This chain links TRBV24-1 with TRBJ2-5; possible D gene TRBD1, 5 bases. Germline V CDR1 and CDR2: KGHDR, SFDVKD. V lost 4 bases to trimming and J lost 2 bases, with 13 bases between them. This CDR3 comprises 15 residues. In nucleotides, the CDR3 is TGTGCCACCAGTGACGTGACAGACCCGCAAGAGACCCAGTACTTC. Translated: CATSDVTDPQETQYF.

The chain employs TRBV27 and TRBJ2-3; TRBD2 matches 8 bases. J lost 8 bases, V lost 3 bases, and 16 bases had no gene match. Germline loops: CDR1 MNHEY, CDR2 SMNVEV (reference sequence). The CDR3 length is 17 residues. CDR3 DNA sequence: TGTGCCAGCAGTTTCCCTGAACACGGGACTAGAACACGTACGCAGTATTTT. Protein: CASSFPEHGTRTRTQYF.

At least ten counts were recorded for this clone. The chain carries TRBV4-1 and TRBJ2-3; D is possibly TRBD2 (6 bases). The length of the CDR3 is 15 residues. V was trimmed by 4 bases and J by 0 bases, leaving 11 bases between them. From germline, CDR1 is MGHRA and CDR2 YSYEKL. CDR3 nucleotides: TGCGCCAGCAGCCCACAGCGGGCCAGCACAGATACGCAGTATTTT. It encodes CASSPQRASTDTQYF.

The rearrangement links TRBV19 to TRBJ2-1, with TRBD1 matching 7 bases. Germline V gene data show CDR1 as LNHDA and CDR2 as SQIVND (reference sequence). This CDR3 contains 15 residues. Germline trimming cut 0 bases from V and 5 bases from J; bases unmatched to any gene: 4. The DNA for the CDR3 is TGTGCCAGTAGTATAGAAGGGACAGTCGACAATGAGCAGTTCTTC. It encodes CASSIEGTVDNEQFF.

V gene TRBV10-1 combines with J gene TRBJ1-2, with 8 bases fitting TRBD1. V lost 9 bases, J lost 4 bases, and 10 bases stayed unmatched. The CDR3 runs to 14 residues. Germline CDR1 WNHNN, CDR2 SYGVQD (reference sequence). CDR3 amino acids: CARPKGQEIYGYTF. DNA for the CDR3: TGCGCCAGGCCCAAGGGACAGGAGATCTATGGCTACACCTTC.

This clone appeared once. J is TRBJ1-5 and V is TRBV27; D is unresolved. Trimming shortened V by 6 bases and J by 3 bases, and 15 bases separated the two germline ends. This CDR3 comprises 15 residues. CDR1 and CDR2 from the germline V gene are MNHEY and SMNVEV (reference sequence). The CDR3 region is CASSATTGNNQPQHF. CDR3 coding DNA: TGTGCCAGCAGCGCCACTACCGGGAACAATCAGCCCCAGCATTTT.

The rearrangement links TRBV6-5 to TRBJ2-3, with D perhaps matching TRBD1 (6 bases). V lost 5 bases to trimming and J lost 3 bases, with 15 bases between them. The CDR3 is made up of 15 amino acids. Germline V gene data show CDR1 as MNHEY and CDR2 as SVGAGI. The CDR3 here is CASSTFTGRTDTQYF. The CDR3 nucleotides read TGTGCCAGCAGTACGTTTACAGGGCGAACAGATACGCAGTATTTT.

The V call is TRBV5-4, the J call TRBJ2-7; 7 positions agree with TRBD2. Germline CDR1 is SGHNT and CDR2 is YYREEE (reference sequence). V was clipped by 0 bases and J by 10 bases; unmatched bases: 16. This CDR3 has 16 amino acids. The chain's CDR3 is CASSLGRGAGLVEQYF. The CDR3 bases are TGTGCCAGCAGCTTGGGTCGGGGAGCGGGACTGGTTGAACAGTACTTC.

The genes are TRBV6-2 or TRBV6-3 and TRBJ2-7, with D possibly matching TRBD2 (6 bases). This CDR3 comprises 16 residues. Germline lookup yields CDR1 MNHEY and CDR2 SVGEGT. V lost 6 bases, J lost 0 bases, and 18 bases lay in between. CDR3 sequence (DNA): TGTGCCAGCAGCACCTCCGACGGGGGTAGCTCCTACGAGCAGTACTTC. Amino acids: CASSTSDGGSSYEQYF.

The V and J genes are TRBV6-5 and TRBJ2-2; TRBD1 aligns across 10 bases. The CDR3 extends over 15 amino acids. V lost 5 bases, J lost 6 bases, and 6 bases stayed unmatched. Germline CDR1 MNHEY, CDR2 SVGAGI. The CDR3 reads CASSLDRGMAGELFF. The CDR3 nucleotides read TGTGCCAGCAGTCTGGACAGGGGGATGGCCGGGGAGCTGTTTTTT.

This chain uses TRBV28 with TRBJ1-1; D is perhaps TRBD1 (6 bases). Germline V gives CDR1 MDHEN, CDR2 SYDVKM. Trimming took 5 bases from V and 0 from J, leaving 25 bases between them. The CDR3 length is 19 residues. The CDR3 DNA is TGTGCCAGCAGTCTAACGGTTCCGGACAGTCACTACATGAACACTGAAGCTTTCTTT. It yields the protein CASSLTVPDSHYMNTEAFF.

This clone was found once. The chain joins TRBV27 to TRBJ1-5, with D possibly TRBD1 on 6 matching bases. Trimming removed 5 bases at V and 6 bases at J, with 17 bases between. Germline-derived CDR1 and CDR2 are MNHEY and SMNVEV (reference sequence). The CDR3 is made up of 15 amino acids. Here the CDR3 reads CASSPGQGFSQPQHF. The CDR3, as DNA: TGTGCCAGCAGTCCTGGGCAGGGGTTCTCTCAGCCCCAGCATTTT.

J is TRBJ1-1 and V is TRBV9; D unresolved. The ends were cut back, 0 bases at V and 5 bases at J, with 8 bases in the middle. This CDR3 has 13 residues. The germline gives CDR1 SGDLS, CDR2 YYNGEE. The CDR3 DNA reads TGTGCCAGCAGCGTAGACGGGGAGACTGAAGCTTTCTTT. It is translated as CASSVDGETEAFF.

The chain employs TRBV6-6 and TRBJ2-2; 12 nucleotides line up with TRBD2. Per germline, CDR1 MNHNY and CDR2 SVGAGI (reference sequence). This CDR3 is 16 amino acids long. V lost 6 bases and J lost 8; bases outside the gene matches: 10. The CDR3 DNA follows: TGTGCCAGCAGCCCCCCGGGACTAGCGGGCTCTGGGGAGCTGTTTTTT. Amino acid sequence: CASSPPGLAGSGELFF.

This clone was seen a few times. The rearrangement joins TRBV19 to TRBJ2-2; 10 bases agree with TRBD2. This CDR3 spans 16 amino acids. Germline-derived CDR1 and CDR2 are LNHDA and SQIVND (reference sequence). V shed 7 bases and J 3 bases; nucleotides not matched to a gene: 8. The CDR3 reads CASNTGTSDYTGELFF. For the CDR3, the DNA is TGTGCCAGTAACACCGGGACTAGCGATTACACCGGGGAGCTGTTTTTT. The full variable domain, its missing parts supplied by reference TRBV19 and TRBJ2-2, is DGGITQSPKYLFRKEGQNVTLSCEQNLNHDAMYWYRQDPGQGLRLIYYSQIVNDFQKGDIAEGYSVSREKKESFPLTVTSAQKNPTAFYLCASNTGTSDYTGELFFGEGSRLTVL.

CDR3 nucleotide sequence: TGCAGCGTTGCAAAGGCAGGGGGAGGTACGCAGTATTTT. It specifies CSVAKAGGGTQYF. The chain combines TRBV29-1 with TRBJ2-3; D perhaps matches TRBD1 (7 bases). Germline CDR1 and CDR2: SQVTM and ANQGSEA. V gave up 4 bases and J gave up 8 bases, with 16 bases separating them. The length of the CDR3 is 13 residues.

The chain's CDR3 is CASSLRVGQPQHF. CDR3 sequence (DNA): TGTGCCAGCAGTCTGAGGGTGGGGCAGCCCCAGCATTTT. The chain joins TRBV12-3 or TRBV12-4 to TRBJ1-5; D gene uncertain. The CDR3 has 13 residues. Deletions cut 5 bases from V and 7 bases from J, with 12 bases between.

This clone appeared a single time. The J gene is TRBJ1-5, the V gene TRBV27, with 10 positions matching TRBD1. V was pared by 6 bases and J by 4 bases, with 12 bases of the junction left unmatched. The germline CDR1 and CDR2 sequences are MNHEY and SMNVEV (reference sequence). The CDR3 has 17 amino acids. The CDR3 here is CASRPTRDRGPNQPQHF. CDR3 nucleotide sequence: TGTGCCAGCAGGCCAACCCGGGACAGGGGCCCTAATCAGCCCCAGCATTTT.

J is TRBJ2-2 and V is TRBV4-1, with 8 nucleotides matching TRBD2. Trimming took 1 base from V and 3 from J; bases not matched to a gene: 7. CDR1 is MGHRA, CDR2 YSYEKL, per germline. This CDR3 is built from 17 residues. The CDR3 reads CASSQGSSGGHTGELFF. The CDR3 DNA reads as TGCGCCAGCAGCCAAGGGTCCTCGGGAGGGCACACCGGGGAGCTGTTTTTT.

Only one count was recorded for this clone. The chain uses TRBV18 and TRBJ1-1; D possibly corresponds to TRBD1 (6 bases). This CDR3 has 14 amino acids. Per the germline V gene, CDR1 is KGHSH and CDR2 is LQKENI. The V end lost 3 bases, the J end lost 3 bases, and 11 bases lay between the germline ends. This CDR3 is CASSPARTDTEAFF. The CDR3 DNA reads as TGTGCCAGCTCACCTGCCCGGACAGACACTGAAGCTTTCTTT.